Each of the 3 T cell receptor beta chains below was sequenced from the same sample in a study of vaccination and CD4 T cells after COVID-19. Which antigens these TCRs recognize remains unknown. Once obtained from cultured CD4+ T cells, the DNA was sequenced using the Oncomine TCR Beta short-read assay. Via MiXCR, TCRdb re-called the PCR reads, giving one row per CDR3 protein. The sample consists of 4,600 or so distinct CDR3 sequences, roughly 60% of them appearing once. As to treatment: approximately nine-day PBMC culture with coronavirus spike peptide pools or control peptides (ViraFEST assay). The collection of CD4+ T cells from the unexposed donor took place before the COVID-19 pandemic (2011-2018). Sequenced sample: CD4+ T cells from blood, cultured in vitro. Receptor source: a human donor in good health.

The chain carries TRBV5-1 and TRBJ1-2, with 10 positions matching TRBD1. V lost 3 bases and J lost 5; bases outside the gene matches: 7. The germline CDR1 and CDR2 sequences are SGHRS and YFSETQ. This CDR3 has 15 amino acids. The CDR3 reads CASSYGQGEGYGYTF. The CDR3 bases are TGCGCCAGCAGCTACGGACAGGGGGAGGGATATGGCTACACCTTC.

The CDR3 loop is CAGARAGNQPQHF. DNA for the CDR3: TGTGCCGGGGCGAGGGCCGGCAATCAGCCCCAGCATTTT. The V and J genes are TRBV6-1 and TRBJ1-5; D possibly corresponds to TRBD1 (5 bases). Germline V CDR1 and CDR2: MNHNS, SASEGT. The CDR3 covers 13 residues. The ends were cut back, 11 bases at V and 2 bases at J, with 13 bases in the middle.

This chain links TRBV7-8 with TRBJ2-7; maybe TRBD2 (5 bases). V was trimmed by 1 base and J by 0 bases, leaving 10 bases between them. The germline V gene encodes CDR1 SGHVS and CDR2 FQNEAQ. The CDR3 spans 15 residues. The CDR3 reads CASSLGTGFSYEQYF. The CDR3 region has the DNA TGTGCCAGCAGCTTAGGTACGGGATTCTCCTACGAGCAGTACTTC.